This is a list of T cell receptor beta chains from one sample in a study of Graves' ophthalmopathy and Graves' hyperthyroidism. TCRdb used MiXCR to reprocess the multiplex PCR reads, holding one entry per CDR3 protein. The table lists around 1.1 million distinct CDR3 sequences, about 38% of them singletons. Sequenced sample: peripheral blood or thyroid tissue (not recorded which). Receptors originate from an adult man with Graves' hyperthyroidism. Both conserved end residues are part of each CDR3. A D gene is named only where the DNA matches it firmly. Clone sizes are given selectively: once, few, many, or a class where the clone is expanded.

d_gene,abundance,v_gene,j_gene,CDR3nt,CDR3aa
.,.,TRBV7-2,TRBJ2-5,TGTGCCTGCAGCTCAGTAGAGACCCAGTACTTC,CACSSVETQYF
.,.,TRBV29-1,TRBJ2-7,TGCAGCGTAGGGTCCGGGACCGGGACCTACGAGCAGTACTTC,CSVGSGTGTYEQYF
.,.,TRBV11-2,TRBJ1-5,TGTGCCAGCAGTACTCGGCAGCCCCAGCATTTT,CASSTRQPQHF
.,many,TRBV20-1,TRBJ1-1,TGCAGTGCCGAGGGGTCAGAGTATTGGACTGAAGCTTTCTTT,CSAEGSEYWTEAFF
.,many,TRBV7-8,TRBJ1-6,TGTGCCAGCAGCTTAGCCGCGGTTAATTCACCCCTCCACTTT,CASSLAAVNSPLHF
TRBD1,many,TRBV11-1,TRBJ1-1,TGTGCCAGCAGCCCAGGGGGGGATTGGACCACTGAAGCTTTCTTT,CASSPGGDWTTEAFF
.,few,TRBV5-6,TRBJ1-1,TGTGCCAGCAGCACCGAGCAGGTTTGGTACACTGAAGCTTTCTTT,CASSTEQVWYTEAFF
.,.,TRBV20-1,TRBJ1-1,TGCAGTGCTATACCAACCTTTACAGAAGCTTTCTTT,CSAIPTFTEAFF
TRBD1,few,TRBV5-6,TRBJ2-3,TGTGCCAGCAGCTTCGACAGGGGGTTAGGGGATACGCAGTATTTT,CASSFDRGLGDTQYF
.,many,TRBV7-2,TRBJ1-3,TGTGCCAGCAGCTACGCCCCGGGGGGTGGAAACACCATATATTTT,CASSYAPGGGNTIYF
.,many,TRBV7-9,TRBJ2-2,TGTGCCAGCAGCTTAGCCGGGAAGAGCACCGGGGAGCTGTTTTTT,CASSLAGKSTGELFF
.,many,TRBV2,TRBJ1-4,TGTGCCAGCAGTGGGGGGGCAGCTAATGAAAAACTGTTTTTT,CASSGGAANEKLFF
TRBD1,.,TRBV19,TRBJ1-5,TGTGCCAGTAAACAGGACAGGAGCTACGAGCATTTT,CASKQDRSYEHF
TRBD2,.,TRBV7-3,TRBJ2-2,TGTGCCAGCAGCACTAGCGGGAGAGTTCGCACCGGGGAGCTGTTTTTT,CASSTSGRVRTGELFF
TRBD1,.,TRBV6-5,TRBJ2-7,TGTGCCAGCAGAGATGGGACAGGACCCTCCTACGAGCAGTACTTC,CASRDGTGPSYEQYF
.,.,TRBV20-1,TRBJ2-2,TGCAGTGCTAGAGTGATCGGTCTCTTAACCGGGGAGCTGTTTTTT,CSARVIGLLTGELFF
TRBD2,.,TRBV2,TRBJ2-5,TGTGCCAGCATTCATGGACTAGCGGGGCCTACCAGAGAGACCCAGTACTTC,CASIHGLAGPTRETQYF
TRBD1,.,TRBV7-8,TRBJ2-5,TGCGCCAGCAGTGAGCCGGACAGGGGGCGGATAGAGACCCAGTACTTC,CASSEPDRGRIETQYF
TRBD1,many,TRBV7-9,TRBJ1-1,TGTGCCAGCAGCGCCGAACTCGGACAGGGAATCACTGAAGCTTTCTTT,CASSAELGQGITEAFF
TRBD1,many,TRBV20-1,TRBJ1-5,TGCAGTGCTAGAGCGGGACAGGGAGGTCAGCCCCAGCATTTT,CSARAGQGGQPQHF
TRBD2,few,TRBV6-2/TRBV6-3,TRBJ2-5,TGTGCCAGCAGTTCGGGAGGGGGGCAGACCCAGTACTTC,CASSSGGGQTQYF
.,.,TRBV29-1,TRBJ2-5,TGCAGCAGCTACGGGATCCAAGAGACCCAGTACTTC,CSSYGIQETQYF
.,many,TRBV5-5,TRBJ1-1,TGTGCCAGCAGACTACGCCCTCAGGTTTCCTCTGAAGCTTTCTTT,CASRLRPQVSSEAFF
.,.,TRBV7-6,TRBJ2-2,TGTGCCAACAGCTTAGTTGGGGGCACCGGGGGGCTGTTTTTT,CANSLVGGTGGLFF
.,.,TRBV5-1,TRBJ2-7,TGCGCCAGCAGCTTGGATCCCCTCGGTGGGGAGCAGTACTTC,CASSLDPLGGEQYF
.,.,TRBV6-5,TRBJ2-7,TGTGCCAGCACCCCCGGACCCGGCGGCGAGCAGTACTTC,CASTPGPGGEQYF
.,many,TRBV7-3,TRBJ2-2,TGTGCCAGCAGCTTAACCCCAGATGGCACCGGGGAGCTGTTTTTT,CASSLTPDGTGELFF
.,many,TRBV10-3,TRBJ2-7,TGTGCCATCAGTAAACCCGACGAGTCCTACGAGCAGTACTTC,CAISKPDESYEQYF
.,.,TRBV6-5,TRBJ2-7,TGTGCCAGCAGTGAAATTTCGGGCTACGAGCAGTACTTC,CASSEISGYEQYF
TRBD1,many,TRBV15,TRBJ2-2,TGTGCCACCCGGGACAGGGCATGGGGGACCGGGGAGCTGTTTTTT,CATRDRAWGTGELFF
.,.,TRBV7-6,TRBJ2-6,TGTGCCAGCAGCTTGGCGACTACTTCTGGGGCCAACGTCCTGACTTTC,CASSLATTSGANVLTF
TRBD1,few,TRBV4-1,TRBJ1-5,TGCGCCAGCAGCTCTAATCGGGACAGGGTGGATCAGCCCCAGCATTTT,CASSSNRDRVDQPQHF
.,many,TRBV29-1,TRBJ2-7,TGCAGCGTTGAAAGGGGAAGGGGGGACGAGCAGTACTTC,CSVERGRGDEQYF
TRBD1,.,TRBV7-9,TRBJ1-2,TGTGCCAGCAGCTTAGGCCAGGGGGGCCAATATGGCTACACCTTC,CASSLGQGGQYGYTF
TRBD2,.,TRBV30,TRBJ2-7,TGTGCCTGGAGTGGTGGACTAGCGGGTAAAGACGAGCAGTACTTC,CAWSGGLAGKDEQYF
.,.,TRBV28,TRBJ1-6,TGTGCCAGCAGTATTACGGTGGACAATTCACCCCTCCACTTT,CASSITVDNSPLHF
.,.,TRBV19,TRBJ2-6,TGTGCCAGTAGTATCGAGGCAGGGGTAATTGGGGCCAACGTCCTGACTTTC,CASSIEAGVIGANVLTF
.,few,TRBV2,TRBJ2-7,TGTGCCAGCAGTGAAGAGAGGGTCCAGTACTTC,CASSEERVQYF
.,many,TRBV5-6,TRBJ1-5,TGTGCCAGCAGCGCCACCACAGGGATGGGTCAGCCCCAGCATTTT,CASSATTGMGQPQHF
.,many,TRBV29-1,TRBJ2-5,TGCAGCGTTGGTACTAACCAAGAGACCCAGTACTTC,CSVGTNQETQYF
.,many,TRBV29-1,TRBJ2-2,TGCAGCGTTGGGGGGGCCCTGACCGGGGAGCTGTTTTTT,CSVGGALTGELFF
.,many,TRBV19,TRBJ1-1,TGTGCCAGTGTCGAGTACACTGAAGCTTTCTTT,CASVEYTEAFF
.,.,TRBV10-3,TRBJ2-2,TGTGCCATCAGTGAGGGACAAGACACCGGGGAGCTGTTTTTT,CAISEGQDTGELFF
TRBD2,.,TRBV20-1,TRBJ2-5,TGCAGTGCTAGTTTGTCTAGCGGGAGGGCCGAGGAGACCCAGTACTTC,CSASLSSGRAEETQYF
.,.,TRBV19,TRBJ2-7,TGTGCCAGTACGGACGCTTCCTACGAGCAGTACTTC,CASTDASYEQYF
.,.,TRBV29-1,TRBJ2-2,TGCAGCGTTGTAGGAGGGGATGGGGACACCGGGGAGCTGTTTTTT,CSVVGGDGDTGELFF
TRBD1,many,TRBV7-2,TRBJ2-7,TGTGCCTCCGGGACAGGGCACTACGAGCAGTACTTC,CASGTGHYEQYF